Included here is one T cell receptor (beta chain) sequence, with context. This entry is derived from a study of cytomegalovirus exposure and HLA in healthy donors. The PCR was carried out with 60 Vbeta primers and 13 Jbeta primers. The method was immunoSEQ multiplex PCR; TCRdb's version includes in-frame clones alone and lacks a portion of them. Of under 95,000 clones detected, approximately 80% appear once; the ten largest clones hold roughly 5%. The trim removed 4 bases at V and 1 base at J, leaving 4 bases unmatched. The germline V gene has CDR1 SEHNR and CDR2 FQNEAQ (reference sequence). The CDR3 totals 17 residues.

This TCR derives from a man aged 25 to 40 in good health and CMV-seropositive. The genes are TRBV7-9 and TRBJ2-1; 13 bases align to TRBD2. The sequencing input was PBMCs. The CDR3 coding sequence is TGTGCCAGCAGCTCGACTAGCGGGGGGACGTCCTACAATGAGCAGTTCTTC. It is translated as CASSSTSGGTSYNEQFF.